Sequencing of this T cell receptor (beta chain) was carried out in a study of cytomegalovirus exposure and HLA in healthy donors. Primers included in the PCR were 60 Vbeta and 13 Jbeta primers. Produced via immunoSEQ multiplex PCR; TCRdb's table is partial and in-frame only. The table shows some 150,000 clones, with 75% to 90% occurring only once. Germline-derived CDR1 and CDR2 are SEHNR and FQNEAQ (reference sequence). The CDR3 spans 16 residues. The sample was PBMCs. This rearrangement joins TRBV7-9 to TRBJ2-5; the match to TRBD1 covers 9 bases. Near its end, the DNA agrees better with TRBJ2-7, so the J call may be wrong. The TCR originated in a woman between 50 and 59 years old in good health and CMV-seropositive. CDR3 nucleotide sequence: TGTGCCAGCAGCTCTTCCAAGGGACAGGGAACCTACGAGCAGTACTTC. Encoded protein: CASSSSKGQGTYEQYF.